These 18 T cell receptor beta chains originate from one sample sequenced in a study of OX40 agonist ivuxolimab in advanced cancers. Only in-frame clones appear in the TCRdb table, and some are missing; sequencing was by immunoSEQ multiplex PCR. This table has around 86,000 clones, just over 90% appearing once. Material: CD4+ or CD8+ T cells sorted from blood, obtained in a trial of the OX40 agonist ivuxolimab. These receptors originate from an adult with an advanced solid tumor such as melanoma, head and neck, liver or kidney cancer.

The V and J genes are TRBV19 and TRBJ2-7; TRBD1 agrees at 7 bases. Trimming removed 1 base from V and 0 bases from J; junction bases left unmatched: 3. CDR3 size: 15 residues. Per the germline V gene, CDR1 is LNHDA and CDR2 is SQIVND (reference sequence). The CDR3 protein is CASSIGDSSSYEQYF. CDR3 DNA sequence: TGTGCCAGTAGTATAGGGGACAGCAGCTCCTACGAGCAGTACTTC.

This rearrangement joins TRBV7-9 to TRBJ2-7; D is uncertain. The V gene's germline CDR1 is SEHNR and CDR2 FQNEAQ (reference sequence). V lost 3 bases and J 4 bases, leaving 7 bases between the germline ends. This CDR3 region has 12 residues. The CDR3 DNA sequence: TGTGCCAGCAGCTTTAATGTATACGAGCAGTACTTC. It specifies CASSFNVYEQYF.

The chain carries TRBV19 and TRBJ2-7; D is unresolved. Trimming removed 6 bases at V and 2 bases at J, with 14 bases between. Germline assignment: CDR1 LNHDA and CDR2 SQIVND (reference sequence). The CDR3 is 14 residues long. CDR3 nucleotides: TGTGCCAGTAGCCCCGGCCCCCAAGCCTACGAGCAGTACTTC. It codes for CASSPGPQAYEQYF.

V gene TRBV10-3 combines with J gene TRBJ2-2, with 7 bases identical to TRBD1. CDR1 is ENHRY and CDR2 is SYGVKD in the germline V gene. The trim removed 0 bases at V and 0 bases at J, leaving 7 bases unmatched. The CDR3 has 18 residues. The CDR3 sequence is CAISESGSDRPNTGELFF. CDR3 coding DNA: TGTGCCATCAGTGAGTCTGGGTCGGACAGGCCGAACACCGGGGAGCTGTTTTTT.

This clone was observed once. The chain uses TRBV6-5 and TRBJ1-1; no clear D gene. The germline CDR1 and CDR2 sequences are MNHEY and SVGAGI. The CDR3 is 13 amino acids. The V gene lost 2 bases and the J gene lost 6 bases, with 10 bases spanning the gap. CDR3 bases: TGTGCCAGCAGTTACGGCCAGAGAGCTGAAGCTTTCTTT. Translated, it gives CASSYGQRAEAFF.

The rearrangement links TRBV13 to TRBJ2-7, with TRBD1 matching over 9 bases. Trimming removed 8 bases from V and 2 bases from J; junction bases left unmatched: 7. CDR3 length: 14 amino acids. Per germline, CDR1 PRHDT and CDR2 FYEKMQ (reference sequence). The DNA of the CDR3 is TGTGCCAGCGGACCGACAGGGGGGGCCTACGAGCAGTACTTC. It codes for CASGPTGGAYEQYF.

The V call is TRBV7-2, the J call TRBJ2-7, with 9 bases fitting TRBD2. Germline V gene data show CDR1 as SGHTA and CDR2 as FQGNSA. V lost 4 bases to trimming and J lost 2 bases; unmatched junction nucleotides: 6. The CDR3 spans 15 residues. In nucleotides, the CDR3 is TGTGCCAGCAGCTGGGGCGGGGGGGCAGCCTACGAGCAGTACTTC. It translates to CASSWGGGAAYEQYF.

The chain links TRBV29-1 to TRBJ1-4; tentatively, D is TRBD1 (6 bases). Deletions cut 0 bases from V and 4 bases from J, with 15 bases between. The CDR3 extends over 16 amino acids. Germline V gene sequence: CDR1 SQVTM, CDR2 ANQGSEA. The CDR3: CSVEDWGGRGNEKLFF. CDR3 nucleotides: TGCAGCGTTGAAGATTGGGGGGGGCGAGGTAATGAAAAACTGTTTTTT.

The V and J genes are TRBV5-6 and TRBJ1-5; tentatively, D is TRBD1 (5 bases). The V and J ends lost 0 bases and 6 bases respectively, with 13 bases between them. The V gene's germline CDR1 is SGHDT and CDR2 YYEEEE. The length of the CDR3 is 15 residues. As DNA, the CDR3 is TGTGCCAGCAGCTTGGATGGGGCTAGGACTCAGCCCCAGCATTTT. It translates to CASSLDGARTQPQHF. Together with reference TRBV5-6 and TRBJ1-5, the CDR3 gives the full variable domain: DAGVTQSPTHLIKTRGQQVTLRCSPKSGHDTVSWYQQALGQGPQFIFQYYEEEERQRGNFPDRFSGHQFPNYSSELNVNALLLGDSALYLCASSLDGARTQPQHFGDGTRLSIL.

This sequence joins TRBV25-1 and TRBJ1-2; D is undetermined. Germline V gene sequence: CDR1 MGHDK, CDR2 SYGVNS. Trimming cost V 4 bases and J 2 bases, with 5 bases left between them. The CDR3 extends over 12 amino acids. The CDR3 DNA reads TGTGCCAGCAGTGTAGGGAACTATGGCTACACCTTC. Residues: CASSVGNYGYTF.

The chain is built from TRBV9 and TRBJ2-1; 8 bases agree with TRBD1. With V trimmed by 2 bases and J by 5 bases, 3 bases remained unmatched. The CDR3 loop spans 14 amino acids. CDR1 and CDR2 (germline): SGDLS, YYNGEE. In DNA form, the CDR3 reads TGTGCCAGCAGCGTTGGACAGGGAAACAATGAGCAGTTCTTC. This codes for CASSVGQGNNEQFF.

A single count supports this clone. This CDR3 reads CASSWDGRNTEAFF. CDR3 DNA sequence: TGTGCCAGCAGTTGGGACGGCCGGAACACTGAAGCTTTCTTT. The rearrangement links TRBV27 to TRBJ1-1; tentative D call: TRBD1 (5 bases). The germline V and J ends were trimmed by 4 bases and 1 base, with 10 bases remaining between them. Per germline, CDR1 MNHEY and CDR2 SMNVEV (reference sequence). This CDR3 is 14 amino acids long.

The CDR3 protein is CASSEIGEQYF. CDR3 DNA sequence: TGCGCCAGCAGTGAAATTGGAGAGCAGTACTTC. The genes are TRBV10-2 and TRBJ2-7; D is unresolved. The CDR3 spans 11 residues. V dropped 3 bases and J dropped 7 bases, with 7 bases sitting between them. In germline, CDR1 is WSHSY, CDR2 SAAADI.

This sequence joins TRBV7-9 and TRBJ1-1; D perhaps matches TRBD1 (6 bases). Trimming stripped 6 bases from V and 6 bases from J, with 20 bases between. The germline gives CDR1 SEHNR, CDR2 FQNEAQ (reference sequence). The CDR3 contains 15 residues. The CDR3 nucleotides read TGTGCCAGCAGTGGTGGTGACAGGCTCCTTTCTGAAGCTTTCTTT. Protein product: CASSGGDRLLSEAFF. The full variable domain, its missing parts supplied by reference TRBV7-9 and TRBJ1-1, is DTGVSQNPRHKITKRGQNVTFRCDPISEHNRLYWYRQTLGQGPEFLTYFQNEAQLEKSRLLSDRFSAERPKGSFSTLEIQRTEQGDSAMYLCASSGGDRLLSEAFFGQGTRLTVV.

The CDR3 coding sequence is TGCGCCAGCAGCCAAGATCCTCCGGAGAGCTCCTACAATGAGCAGTTCTTC. Protein product: CASSQDPPESSYNEQFF. The J gene is TRBJ2-1, the V gene TRBV4-3; D is uncertain. The CDR3 length is 17 residues. Trimming removed 0 bases from V and 0 bases from J, with 12 bases in between. CDR1 is LGHNA and CDR2 is YSLEER in the germline V gene.

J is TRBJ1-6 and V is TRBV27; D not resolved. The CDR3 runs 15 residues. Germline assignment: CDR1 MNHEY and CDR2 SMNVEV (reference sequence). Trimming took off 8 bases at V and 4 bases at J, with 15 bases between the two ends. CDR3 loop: CASGLRLRYNSPLHF. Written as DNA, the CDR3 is TGTGCCAGCGGACTTCGACTGAGATATAATTCACCCCTCCACTTT.

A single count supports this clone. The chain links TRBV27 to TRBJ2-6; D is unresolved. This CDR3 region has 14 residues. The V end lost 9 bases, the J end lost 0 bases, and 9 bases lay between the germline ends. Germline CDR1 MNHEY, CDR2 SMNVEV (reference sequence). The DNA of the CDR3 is TGTGCCAGTCTGGGCCTCTCTGGGGCCAACGTCCTGACTTTC. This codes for CASLGLSGANVLTF.

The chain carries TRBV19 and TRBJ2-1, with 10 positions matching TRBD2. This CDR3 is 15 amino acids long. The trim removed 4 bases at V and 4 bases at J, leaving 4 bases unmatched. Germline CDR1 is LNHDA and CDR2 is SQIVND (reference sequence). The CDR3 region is CASSSSAGGYNEQFF. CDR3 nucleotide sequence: TGTGCCAGTAGTAGCTCAGCGGGGGGGTACAATGAGCAGTTCTTC.